This TCR beta chain emerged from a study of blood T cell repertoires in COVID-19. In the study overall: Some COVID-19 samples were acute and others convalescent; all came from the United States, Italy and Spain. The cDNA or gDNA used as material had been derived from T cells, B-cell-depleted T cells, or PBMCs.

This CDR3 is 15 amino acids long. In the authors' workflow: Estimation of nucleated cell counts relied on the amplification of reference gene primers. Generated by immunoSEQ multiplex PCR, the TCRdb table keeps only in-frame clones and is missing some. The DNA gave D and trimming, while V, J and clone size come from that table. The sample records 55,000 to 75,000 clones, about four fifths being singletons. Sequencing was performed on peripheral blood. The TCR was taken from a human donor in a cohort sampled during active COVID-19. The V call is TRBV21-1, the J call TRBJ2-5; TRBD2, the D gene given by the table, was not confirmed from the DNA. TRBV21-1 is shown as a pseudogene. Written as DNA, the CDR3 is TGTGCCAGCAGCAAAGGGGTGGGAGGGACCGAGACCCAGTACTTC. It yields the protein CASSKGVGGTETQYF.